This is a list of T cell receptor beta chains from one sample in a study of STAT5B mutations in CD4+ large granular lymphocyte leukemia. The table came from immunoSEQ multiplex PCR; TCRdb's copy has only in-frame clones and leaves some out. The sample lists tens of thousands of clones; approximately 69% were seen once. Sequenced material: CD4+ T cells from blood buffy coats. The receptor set was obtained from a human donor in good health. Each CDR3 is given without its conserved first and last residue. The D gene is left open where the match is weak.

cdr3_aa v_call d_call j_call
ASSPGGGEQY TRBV18 NA TRBJ2-7
AISDAGRGKSTNPYEQY TRBV10-3 NA TRBJ2-7
ASSVLQLVPLYNEQF TRBV7-9 NA TRBJ2-1
ASSIAGTTYQPQH TRBV19 NA TRBJ1-5
ASSGDRPTDTQY TRBV4-3 TRBD1 TRBJ2-3
ASSPDRAREQY TRBV5-1 TRBD1 TRBJ2-7
ASSLAGTGELF TRBV5-1 NA TRBJ2-2
ASSPTSGGSGDVPDTQY TRBV7-6 TRBD2 TRBJ2-3
ASSLFATGDEKLF TRBV5-4 TRBD1 TRBJ1-4
ASSSRQGALGQNTEAF TRBV7-2 TRBD1 TRBJ1-1
ASSTQVNQPQH TRBV7-2 NA TRBJ1-5
ASSSGSYNQPQH TRBV7-2 NA TRBJ1-5
SASYTDTQY TRBV29-1 NA TRBJ2-3
ASSLVPSSYNEQF TRBV11-2 NA TRBJ2-1
SVEVRGPETQY TRBV29-1 TRBD1 TRBJ2-5
SVTPTDTQY TRBV29-1 NA TRBJ2-3
ASSGQGNTEAF TRBV7-2 TRBD1 TRBJ1-1
ASSPPYSGGRNTQY TRBV18 TRBD2 TRBJ2-3
ASSLSGLRTGELF TRBV28 NA TRBJ2-2
ASYRGSLEAF TRBV5-8 TRBD1 TRBJ1-1
ASSAGEADTQY TRBV2 TRBD2 TRBJ2-3
ASSEGGHPGELF TRBV19 NA TRBJ2-2
ASSLVGQVAYEQY TRBV7-2 TRBD1 TRBJ2-7
ASVGLFISGANVLT TRBV7-2 NA TRBJ2-6
ASSFVGETQY TRBV5-6 NA TRBJ2-5
ASSRGRDTIY TRBV14 NA TRBJ1-3
ASSPGVGNTIY TRBV4-3 NA TRBJ1-3
ASRSSRGYNYGYT TRBV6-5 NA TRBJ1-2
ASSTRVAAF TRBV19 NA TRBJ1-1
ASSPEAENTEAF TRBV18 NA TRBJ1-1
ASSLGTGNYGYT TRBV7-9 NA TRBJ1-2
AWSWGSGSGTQY TRBV30 NA TRBJ2-5
ASSPPSGVTNEKLF TRBV18 NA TRBJ1-4
ASSFPQGQETQY TRBV5-1 NA TRBJ2-5
SVDGQNTDTQY TRBV29-1 NA TRBJ2-3
ASSLVPGAGNTIY TRBV5-1 NA TRBJ1-3
ASSLVGRVGYEQY TRBV7-2 NA TRBJ2-7
ASSWPGTRGAYNEQF TRBV5-4 TRBD2 TRBJ2-1
ASGYSYNSPLH TRBV6-5 NA TRBJ1-6
ASSVAPTNTEAF TRBV9 NA TRBJ1-1
ASSTTGAGETQY TRBV9 TRBD1 TRBJ2-5
ASRLTGEGSPLH TRBV6-6 TRBD1 TRBJ1-6
ASSTQGLSDTIY TRBV19 NA TRBJ1-3
ASSTQTGVGGYT TRBV19 TRBD1 TRBJ1-2
AIRGDRGNYGYT TRBV10-3 NA TRBJ1-2
ASSLGGRGGLAYEQY TRBV11-2 NA TRBJ2-7
ASSQLDRAGEQY TRBV2 TRBD1 TRBJ2-7
ASSLAGLAGGSYEQY TRBV7-2 TRBD2 TRBJ2-7
ATSPQNLNTEAF TRBV15 NA TRBJ1-1
ASSEARGTGAGYT TRBV2 TRBD1 TRBJ1-2
ASSFPEQPQH TRBV7-9 NA TRBJ1-5
ASSRGNRGPQETQY TRBV7-7 NA TRBJ2-5
ASSLGLAEYNEQF TRBV4-1 TRBD2 TRBJ2-1
AWSVQGAPETQY TRBV30 NA TRBJ2-5
ASSTPFRDSYKETQY TRBV5-6 TRBD1 TRBJ2-5